This passage covers 15 T cell receptor beta chains from one sample sequenced in a study of shared clonotypes between healthy human individuals (dated by TCRdb to 2018 to 2020). Library generation was performed with the immunoSEQ multiplex PCR assay. In its TCRdb copy, this immuneACCESS table keeps in-frame sequences only and misses some clones. Where compared with another copy, unresolved V genes explain less than half of these, and the others have no known cause. The table for this sample lists approximately 980,000 clones; more than 75% of them were counted only once. About 1.5% of the sample lies in the top ten. The source material was memory CD4+ T cells sorted from blood. Taken with the paper, the label for cell subset or site translates to: CD45RA-negative fraction. The receptors here all came from a man younger than 35 in good health.

The V and J genes are TRBV5-1 and TRBJ2-7, with 7 bases that match TRBD1. CDR1 and CDR2 from the germline V gene are SGHRS and YFSETQ. This CDR3 has 15 residues. Trimming cost V 4 bases and J 0 bases; bases outside gene matches: 7. CDR3 amino acids: CASSPGQQYSYEQYF. DNA of the CDR3: TGCGCCAGCAGCCCGGGACAGCAATACTCCTACGAGCAGTACTTC.

A single count supports this clone. The rearrangement uses TRBV5-8 and TRBJ1-1; 9 bases are a match to TRBD1. The J segment lost 3 bases and the V segment lost 4 bases, leaving 10 bases of the junction unmatched. CDR1 SGHTS and CDR2 YDEGEE come from the germline V gene. This CDR3 contains 16 residues. The CDR3: CASSTGTGRRYTEAFF. The CDR3 DNA reads TGTGCCAGCAGCACCGGGACAGGGAGGAGGTACACTGAAGCTTTCTTT.

The chain carries TRBV9 and TRBJ2-5; 7 nucleotides align to TRBD2. The CDR3 is made up of 15 amino acids. Germline values: CDR1 SGDLS, CDR2 YYNGEE. V lost 7 bases, J lost 2 bases, and 11 bases stayed unmatched. CDR3 sequence: CASGVAGDIQETQYF. CDR3 DNA sequence: TGTGCCAGCGGGGTAGCGGGTGACATTCAAGAGACCCAGTACTTC.

This sequence joins TRBV27 and TRBJ1-1, with a weak D call TRBD1 (5 bases). This CDR3 is built from 14 residues. Germline lookup yields CDR1 MNHEY and CDR2 SMNVEV (reference sequence). V lost 8 bases to trimming and J lost 1 base, with 14 bases between them. CDR3 bases: TGTGCCAGCCGCCTGGGACCGAGGAACACTGAAGCTTTCTTT. Translated, it gives CASRLGPRNTEAFF.

The chain carries TRBV6-1 and TRBJ1-2, with D hard to call. The germline V and J ends were trimmed by 8 bases and 2 bases, with 12 bases remaining between them. The CDR3 runs to 13 residues. Germline-derived CDR1 and CDR2 are MNHNS and SASEGT. The CDR3 loop reads CASVLGGNYGYTF. The CDR3 DNA follows: TGTGCCAGCGTTTTAGGAGGGAACTATGGCTACACCTTC.

The chain couples TRBV28 to TRBJ2-2, with a weak D call TRBD2 (5 bases). The CDR3 contains 13 residues. V gave up 4 bases and J gave up 6 bases, with 9 bases separating them. The germline V gene has CDR1 MDHEN and CDR2 SYDVKM. CDR3 loop: CASSSNGAGELFF. CDR3 sequence (DNA): TGTGCCAGCAGTTCTAACGGGGCCGGGGAGCTGTTTTTT.

The genes are TRBV6-5 and TRBJ1-2, with 7 bases aligning to TRBD1. CDR1 is MNHEY, CDR2 SVGAGI, per germline. Germline trimming cut 5 bases from V and 5 bases from J; bases unmatched to any gene: 8. The CDR3 is 14 residues long. CDR3 coding DNA: TGTGCCAGCAGTAACAGGGGATTCGCTTATGGCTACACCTTC. It is translated as CASSNRGFAYGYTF.

Turning to this clone: Other nucleotide sequences from this sample produce the same CDR3. The chain links TRBV6-5 to TRBJ1-2; D may be TRBD1 (5 bases). Trimming removed 0 bases at V and 6 bases at J, with 11 bases between. The length of the CDR3 is 14 residues. Germline assignment: CDR1 MNHEY and CDR2 SVGAGI. The CDR3 spells CASSYSYRDDGYTF. DNA for the CDR3: TGTGCCAGCAGTTACTCGTACCGGGACGATGGCTACACCTTC.

The gene calls are TRBV5-1 and TRBJ1-1; 10 bases align to TRBD1. Unmatched junction bases numbered 7, after V lost 2 bases and J lost 0 bases. The CDR3 has 17 amino acids. Germline CDR1 reads SGHRS; CDR2 reads YFSETQ. The CDR3 DNA reads as TGCGCCAGCAGCTTTATCGGGACAGGGGAGATGAACACTGAAGCTTTCTTT. It codes for CASSFIGTGEMNTEAFF.

This clone was seen a handful of times. This chain links TRBV6-5 with TRBJ1-1; D gene unclear. Trimming shortened V by 0 bases and J by 2 bases, and 13 bases separated the two germline ends. The CDR3 has 16 residues. CDR1 MNHEY and CDR2 SVGAGI come from the germline V gene. CDR3 amino acids: CASSYSWSGTNTEAFF. The CDR3 bases are TGTGCCAGCAGTTACTCGTGGTCGGGCACCAACACTGAAGCTTTCTTT.

This chain joins TRBV27 and TRBJ2-3, with D possibly being TRBD2 (5 bases). Germline V gene lookup returns CDR1 MNHEY and CDR2 SMNVEV (reference sequence). The CDR3 sequence is 16 residues long. Deletions cut 3 bases from V and 0 bases from J, with 13 bases between. The CDR3 DNA reads TGTGCCAGCAGTTTGGCGGGCGGTACTAGCACAGATACGCAGTATTTT. It yields the protein CASSLAGGTSTDTQYF.

The V gene is TRBV5-5, the J gene TRBJ2-3, with TRBD2 as a possible D gene (6 bases). Germline lookup yields CDR1 SGHKS and CDR2 YYEKEE (reference sequence). V lost 1 base and J lost 0, with 12 bases in between. The CDR3 totals 16 residues. The CDR3 spells CASSLSSGVSTDTQYF. The CDR3 bases are TGTGCCAGCAGCTTGTCTTCGGGGGTGAGCACAGATACGCAGTATTTT.

The chain links TRBV5-1 to TRBJ1-4; D ambiguous. The V gene lost 7 bases and the J gene lost 5 bases, with 15 bases spanning the gap. The CDR3 sequence is 14 residues long. In germline, CDR1 is SGHRS, CDR2 YFSETQ. CDR3 sequence: CASRRGGPNEKLFF. The CDR3 coding sequence is TGCGCCAGCCGCCGTGGCGGCCCAAATGAAAAACTGTTTTTT.

This chain connects TRBV7-9 to TRBJ1-1; D is perhaps TRBD1 (5 bases). Germline-derived CDR1 and CDR2 are SEHNR and FQNEAQ (reference sequence). There are 15 residues in the CDR3. V was pared by 6 bases and J by 2 bases, with 16 bases between. CDR3 DNA sequence: TGTGCCAGCAGGTCCTCGGCGGGACCTAACACTGAAGCTTTCTTT. Protein product: CASRSSAGPNTEAFF.

This clone was seen just once. The chain has TRBV6-5 and TRBJ1-1, with a weak D call TRBD1 (5 bases). The CDR3 length is 14 residues. The V end was cut by 0 bases, the J end by 6 bases, with 11 bases between. Germline V gene sequence: CDR1 MNHEY, CDR2 SVGAGI. DNA for the CDR3: TGTGCCAGCAGTTACTCCGGGGGGATCCCTGAAGCTTTCTTT. Encoded protein: CASSYSGGIPEAFF.